One and the same sample provided the 20 T cell receptor beta chains below, sequenced in a study of T cells in Graves' hyperthyroidism and ophthalmopathy. The source material, RNA transcripts, was used to amplify TCR beta CDR3 regions. During a first-round RT-PCR of the TCR CDR3, the HTBI primer set was used. In TCRdb, the multiplex PCR reads were re-called with MiXCR into one record per CDR3 protein. The repertoire holds approximately 600,000 distinct CDR3 sequences, with around 20% as singletons. The sample was blood. These receptor sequences come from a young man with Graves' ophthalmopathy.

There are a few counts of this clonotype. The V and J genes are TRBV6-2 or TRBV6-3 and TRBJ2-1, with a possible D match to TRBD1 (6 bases). Germline loops: CDR1 MNHEY, CDR2 SVGEGT. The CDR3 length is 14 residues. Trimming removed 7 bases from V and 7 bases from J, with 17 bases in between. The CDR3 DNA is TGTGCCAGCACCTTAGACAGGCCGTGGAATGAGCAGTTCTTC. Translating gives CASTLDRPWNEQFF.

This clonotype was picked up a small number of times. The V call is TRBV12-3 or TRBV12-4, the J call TRBJ2-7; D is undetermined. The CDR3 is 13 amino acids. Trimming took 1 base from V and 3 from J, leaving 7 bases between them. The CDR3 loop is CASSLEAIYEQYF. For the CDR3, the DNA is TGTGCCAGCAGTTTAGAAGCGATCTACGAGCAGTACTTC.

This clonotype was seen only a few times. V and J are TRBV7-9 and TRBJ2-7, with no clear D. There are 12 residues in the CDR3. V was clipped by 1 base and J by 6 bases, with 7 bases between them. Germline V gene sequence: CDR1 SEHNR, CDR2 FQNEAQ (reference sequence). CDR3 region: CASSLELPEQYF. CDR3 in DNA: TGTGCCAGCAGCTTAGAGCTGCCCGAGCAGTACTTC.

V usage is TRBV10-3 and J usage is TRBJ2-2; D gene ambiguous. This CDR3 spans 14 amino acids. Germline V lookup: CDR1 ENHRY, CDR2 SYGVKD. Trimming left V 2 bases short and J 2 bases short, with 6 bases between. DNA for the CDR3: TGTGCCATCAGTGAGGGTGTTAACACCGGGGAGCTGTTTTTT. Its protein product is CAISEGVNTGELFF.

This clonotype showed up just a few times. The chain joins TRBV11-2 to TRBJ1-1; D might be TRBD1 (6 bases). V was pared by 3 bases and J by 1 base, with 12 bases between. From germline, CDR1 is SGHAT and CDR2 FQNNGV. This CDR3 comprises 15 residues. CDR3 sequence: CASSFYKGGNTEAFF. In DNA, the CDR3 is TGTGCCAGCAGCTTTTATAAGGGGGGGAACACTGAAGCTTTCTTT.

This clonotype was detected only once. The rearrangement joins TRBV19 to TRBJ2-3; D possibly corresponds to TRBD2 (6 bases). V dropped 5 bases and J dropped 0 bases, with 15 bases sitting between them. The CDR3 loop spans 16 amino acids. Germline-derived CDR1 and CDR2 are LNHDA and SQIVND (reference sequence). The CDR3 nucleotides read TGTGCCAGTAGTTTCGGGACTCTACCTAGCACAGATACGCAGTATTTT. This gives the protein CASSFGTLPSTDTQYF.

This clonotype showed up many times. The chain has TRBV28 and TRBJ1-5; 7 nucleotides align to TRBD1. The ends lost 2 bases at V and 6 bases at J; junction bases unmatched: 7. In germline, CDR1 is MDHEN, CDR2 SYDVKM. The CDR3 extends over 15 amino acids. The DNA of the CDR3 is TGTGCCAGCAGTTTACGGGCGACAGGGTTTCAGCCCCAGCATTTT. The encoded protein is CASSLRATGFQPQHF.

CDR3 in DNA: TGCAGTGCTCCAGACAGGGGGCTAAGCACAGATACGCAGTATTTT. The encoded protein is CSAPDRGLSTDTQYF. The gene calls are TRBV20-1 and TRBJ2-3, with 10 bases matching TRBD1. CDR1 DFQATT and CDR2 SNEGSKA come from the germline V gene (reference sequence). Losses at the gene ends were 5 bases for V and 0 bases for J; bases not matched to a gene: 5. There are 15 residues in the CDR3.

The chain couples TRBV12-3 or TRBV12-4 to TRBJ1-4, with D unresolved. This CDR3 contains 13 residues. Trimming took off 5 bases at V and 12 bases at J, with 16 bases between the two ends. The CDR3 here is CASSIPRPGELFF. The CDR3 bases are TGTGCCAGCAGTATCCCCCGGCCTGGAGAACTGTTTTTT.

There are many counts of this clonotype. At one end, the junction sequence differs from germline, possibly due to a read error. The chain combines TRBV7-7 with TRBJ2-7; 10 bases fit TRBD1. Germline V gene sequence: CDR1 SSHAT, CDR2 FNYEAQ (reference sequence). This CDR3 has 13 residues. The CDR3 DNA reads as TGTGCTAGCAGCCAGGACAGGGGGAGCGAGCAGTACTTC. It yields the protein CASSQDRGSEQYF.

This clonotype was counted only a few times. The chain combines TRBV7-8 with TRBJ1-3, with D uncertain. CDR3 length: 13 amino acids. The V gene lost 4 bases and the J gene lost 3 bases, with 7 bases spanning the gap. Germline assignment: CDR1 SGHVS and CDR2 FQNEAQ. The CDR3 coding sequence is TGTGCCAGCAGCTCTCGAGTTGGAAACACCATATATTTT. Translated, it gives CASSSRVGNTIYF.

This chain joins TRBV3-1 and TRBJ2-7; 12 bases are shared with TRBD1. This CDR3 has 14 amino acids. Germline CDR1 reads LGHDT; CDR2 reads YNNKEL (reference sequence). J was trimmed by 4 bases and V by 7 bases; bases with no gene match: 5. Here the CDR3 reads CASTGTGGLYEQYF. The CDR3 bases are TGTGCCAGCACCGGGACAGGGGGCTTGTACGAGCAGTACTTC.

This clonotype was seen many times. The CDR3 DNA follows: TGTGCCAGCAGCCCAGGACAGGGCGATACGCAGTATTTT. Translating it yields CASSPGQGDTQYF. The chain uses TRBV11-3 and TRBJ2-3, with TRBD1 matching 8 bases. The germline CDR1 and CDR2 sequences are SGHNT and YENEEA. Trimming removed 5 bases from V and 6 bases from J; junction bases left unmatched: 4. The CDR3 has 13 amino acids.

V usage is TRBV9 and J usage is TRBJ2-1; D not certain. V gave up 3 bases and J gave up 8 bases, with 12 bases separating them. The CDR3 contains 13 residues. Per germline, CDR1 SGDLS and CDR2 YYNGEE. CDR3 residues: CASSGKYEDEQFF. DNA of the CDR3: TGTGCCAGCAGCGGGAAGTATGAGGATGAGCAGTTCTTC.

Details on this clonotype: Germline is not matched at one junction end, which may reflect a read error. CDR3: CASSYSTGSYERYF. The CDR3, as DNA: TGTGCCAGCAGTTACTCGACAGGTTCCTACGAGCGGTACTTC. The V call is TRBV28, the J call TRBJ2-7, with D possibly TRBD1 on 6 matching bases. The CDR3 consists of 14 residues. The germline CDR1 and CDR2 sequences are MDHEN and SYDVKM.

This chain joins TRBV19 and TRBJ2-3; 7 bases map to TRBD2. This CDR3 has 16 amino acids. Looked up from germline, CDR1 is LNHDA and CDR2 is SQIVND (reference sequence). Trimming took 7 bases from V and 2 from J; bases not matched to a gene: 12. CDR3 nucleotides: TGTGCCAGTAAGCAGATTGGAGCGGGACTCACAGATACGCAGTATTTT. This codes for CASKQIGAGLTDTQYF.

J is TRBJ2-2 and V is TRBV30; the D call may be TRBD1 or TRBD2 (5 bases each). This CDR3 has 14 amino acids. The ends were cut back, 3 bases at V and 0 bases at J, with 8 bases in the middle. CDR1 is GTSNPN and CDR2 is SVGIG in the germline V gene (reference sequence). CDR3 residues: CAWRWGSNTGELFF. The CDR3 DNA follows: TGTGCCTGGAGGTGGGGGTCGAACACCGGGGAGCTGTTTTTT. The full variable domain, rest sourced from reference TRBV30 and TRBJ2-2, is SQTIHQWPATLVQPVGSPLSLECTVEGTSNPNLYWYRQAAGRGLQLLFYSVGIGQISSEVPQNLSASRPQDRQFILSSKKLLLSDSGFYLCAWRWGSNTGELFFGEGSRLTVL.

The chain is built from TRBV27 and TRBJ2-7; D remains ambiguous. The CDR3 is 12 residues long. The V end lost 4 bases, the J end lost 6 bases, and 10 bases lay between the germline ends. CDR1 MNHEY and CDR2 SMNVEV come from the germline V gene (reference sequence). As DNA, the CDR3 is TGTGCCAGCAGTTCTCCCTCGCGCGAGCAGTACTTC. As protein: CASSSPSREQYF.

This clonotype appeared a few times. The chain couples TRBV7-9 to TRBJ2-1; TRBD2 matches at 8 bases. The CDR3 contains 15 residues. V was clipped by 5 bases and J by 0 bases; unmatched bases: 3. Per the germline V gene, CDR1 is SEHNR and CDR2 is FQNEAQ (reference sequence). In DNA form, the CDR3 reads TGTGCCAGCAGCATGCTAGCGGGCTCCTACAATGAGCAGTTCTTC. Residues: CASSMLAGSYNEQFF.

This clonotype has just a few counts. The V and J genes are TRBV20-1 and TRBJ2-7, with D perhaps matching TRBD2 (7 bases). V dropped 1 base and J dropped 2 bases, with 18 bases sitting between them. Per germline, CDR1 DFQATT and CDR2 SNEGSKA (reference sequence). This CDR3 is built from 16 residues. CDR3 coding DNA: TGCAGTGCTAGAGTCCACGGGGGGCGGGCTACCTACGAGCAGTACTTC. It codes for CSARVHGGRATYEQYF.